The 7 T cell receptor beta chains below come from one sample, sequenced in a study of T cells after yellow fever vaccination. TCRdb reprocessed the 5' RACE reads with MiXCR, giving one entry per CDR3 protein. The table includes 350,000 or so distinct CDR3 sequences, roughly 8% detected once. This material consisted of PBMCs, taken about 49 days after the first yellow fever vaccination. All receptors come from a man aged 18 to 29 who received the YFV17D yellow fever vaccine.

The V and J genes are TRBV20-1 and TRBJ1-4; no reliable D call. The V end was cut by 6 bases, the J end by 6 bases, with 14 bases between. Germline V gene data show CDR1 as DFQATT and CDR2 as SNEGSKA (reference sequence). The CDR3 covers 13 residues. CDR3 region: CSALTDGDEKLFF. CDR3 in DNA: TGCAGTGCCCTGACGGATGGTGATGAAAAACTGTTTTTT.

The rearrangement links TRBV28 to TRBJ1-1; D is undetermined. CDR1 and CDR2 (germline): MDHEN, SYDVKM. Trimming removed 6 bases from V and 2 bases from J, with 10 bases in between. CDR3 length: 13 amino acids. CDR3 region: CASSSGINTEAFF. Written as DNA, the CDR3 is TGTGCCAGCAGCTCCGGGATCAACACTGAAGCTTTCTTT.

This clonotype showed up just a few times. This chain links TRBV12-3 or TRBV12-4 with TRBJ1-5, with D tentatively TRBD1 (5 bases). The CDR3 is made up of 13 amino acids. Trimming cost V 5 bases and J 10 bases, with 15 bases left between them. For the CDR3, the DNA is TGTGCCAGCAGTACCAGGGTATCGGGACCCCAGCATTTT. As protein: CASSTRVSGPQHF.

This sequence joins TRBV7-9 and TRBJ1-4; no definite D call. CDR3 size: 12 residues. Looked up from germline, CDR1 is SEHNR and CDR2 is FQNEAQ (reference sequence). V gave up 2 bases and J gave up 4 bases, with 2 bases separating them. The CDR3 DNA reads TGTGCCAGCAGCTTACTTAATGAAAAACTGTTTTTT. Amino acid sequence: CASSLLNEKLFF.

This clonotype was found a few times. The chain combines TRBV5-4 with TRBJ2-3, with a weak D call TRBD2 (5 bases). The V gene lost 3 bases and the J gene lost 7 bases, with 21 bases spanning the gap. The CDR3 sequence is 16 residues long. Germline CDR1 SGHNT, CDR2 YYREEE (reference sequence). The DNA of the CDR3 is TGTGCCAGCAGCTCGAGTGACTACGTCCCTTTGAATACGCAGTATTTT. Its translation is CASSSSDYVPLNTQYF.

The gene calls are TRBV5-1 and TRBJ2-5; 7 bases line up with TRBD1. The CDR3 is made up of 13 amino acids. The ends lost 7 bases at V and 3 bases at J; junction bases unmatched: 6. Germline V gives CDR1 SGHRS, CDR2 YFSETQ. The DNA of the CDR3 is TGCGCCAGCGGATCCGGGACAGAAGAGACCCAGTACTTC. Translation gives CASGSGTEETQYF.

This clonotype was seen a few times. This chain connects TRBV6-1 to TRBJ2-5, with 7 bases lining up with TRBD1. Germline V lookup: CDR1 MNHNS, CDR2 SASEGT. This CDR3 is built from 14 residues. V was clipped by 5 bases and J by 4 bases; unmatched bases: 7. In nucleotides, the CDR3 is TGTGCCAGCAGTAGATCCGGGACAGTAGAGACCCAGTACTTC. This translates into CASSRSGTVETQYF.